A selection of T cell receptor beta chains follows, all from one sample in a study of T cell changes during pregnancy in multiple sclerosis. Libraries were prepared by immunoSEQ multiplex PCR; TCRdb keeps only in-frame clonotypes and omits some of them. The sample holds about 41,000 clones, about nine tenths seen once. This specimen consisted of CD4+ T cells from peripheral blood mononuclear cells, obtained in the first trimester of pregnancy. The receptors originated from a female donor with multiple sclerosis, enrolled in a pregnancy study. CDR3s include the opening cysteine and the closing phenylalanine or tryptophan. D genes are given only for firm matches. Size is stated for part of the rows, as once, few or many counts, or as a class when the clone is expanded.

J gene: TRBJ2-7
V gene: TRBV5-1
clone size: -
D gene: -
CDR3 DNA: TGCGCCAGCAGCCTCGAGAGGGGGTACGAGCAGTACTTC
CDR3 protein: CASSLERGYEQYF

J gene: TRBJ2-1
V gene: TRBV7-8
clone size: -
D gene: -
CDR3 DNA: TGTGCCAGCTTACAGAAGATGCAAGCCTACAATGAGCAGTTCTTC
CDR3 protein: CASLQKMQAYNEQFF

J gene: TRBJ1-1
V gene: TRBV27
clone size: -
D gene: TRBD1
CDR3 DNA: TGTGCCATTAAAACCCTAGGGACAGGCGCGAACACTGAAGCTTTCTTT
CDR3 protein: CAIKTLGTGANTEAFF

J gene: TRBJ1-1
V gene: TRBV11-2
clone size: few
D gene: TRBD1
CDR3 DNA: TGTGCCAGCAGCTCTACAGGGGGAAGGACTGAAGCTTTCTTT
CDR3 protein: CASSSTGGRTEAFF

J gene: TRBJ2-5
V gene: TRBV19
clone size: once
D gene: TRBD1
CDR3 DNA: TGTGCCAGTAGTGAAGGGACAGGCGATTCGGAGACCCAGTACTTC
CDR3 protein: CASSEGTGDSETQYF

J gene: TRBJ2-1
V gene: TRBV7-2
clone size: -
D gene: TRBD2
CDR3 DNA: TGTGCCAGCAGCTTAGCACTAGCGGGCTTTGATGAGCAGTTCTTC
CDR3 protein: CASSLALAGFDEQFF

J gene: TRBJ1-1
V gene: TRBV5-8
clone size: -
D gene: TRBD1
CDR3 DNA: TGTGCCAGCAGCTTGGCGACAGGGTTTAGGAACACTGAAGCTTTCTTT
CDR3 protein: CASSLATGFRNTEAFF

J gene: TRBJ2-7
V gene: TRBV19
clone size: -
D gene: TRBD1
CDR3 DNA: TGTGCCAGTAGTTACGACAGGGGGGTAAACTACGAGCAGTACTTC
CDR3 protein: CASSYDRGVNYEQYF

J gene: TRBJ2-1
V gene: TRBV20-1
clone size: -
D gene: -
CDR3 DNA: TGCAGTGCAGTAAAGAGTGAGCAGTTCTTC
CDR3 protein: CSAVKSEQFF

J gene: TRBJ1-5
V gene: TRBV6-5
clone size: -
D gene: TRBD1
CDR3 DNA: TGTGCCAGCTCCGGGACAGGGGCCTATCAGCCCCAGCATTTT
CDR3 protein: CASSGTGAYQPQHF

J gene: TRBJ1-1
V gene: TRBV19
clone size: once
D gene: -
CDR3 DNA: TGTGCCAGTAGTATTCACAGGGTCGGGACTGAAGCTTTCTTT
CDR3 protein: CASSIHRVGTEAFF

J gene: TRBJ1-1
V gene: TRBV13
clone size: -
D gene: TRBD1
CDR3 DNA: TGTGCCAGCAGCTTAGGCCCCGGCAGGGGGCAAAATGAAGCTTTCTTT
CDR3 protein: CASSLGPGRGQNEAFF

J gene: TRBJ2-4
V gene: TRBV2
clone size: -
D gene: TRBD1
CDR3 DNA: TGTGCCAGCAGAGCAACAGGGGCGAAAGCCAAAAACATTCAGTACTTC
CDR3 protein: CASRATGAKAKNIQYF

J gene: TRBJ2-7
V gene: TRBV25-1
clone size: -
D gene: TRBD1
CDR3 DNA: TGTGCCAGCAGGGGACAGGGGGCCACCTACGAGCAGTACTTC
CDR3 protein: CASRGQGATYEQYF

J gene: TRBJ2-6
V gene: TRBV15
clone size: -
D gene: -
CDR3 DNA: TGTGCCACCACTCGATATCGGGGGTCTGGGGCCAACGTCCTGACTTTC
CDR3 protein: CATTRYRGSGANVLTF

J gene: TRBJ1-4
V gene: TRBV18
clone size: few
D gene: -
CDR3 DNA: TGTGCCAGCTCGCCCGGAGCAACTAATGAAAAACTGTTTTTT
CDR3 protein: CASSPGATNEKLFF

J gene: TRBJ2-7
V gene: TRBV27
clone size: few
D gene: -
CDR3 DNA: TGTGCCAGCAGTCCTCACAGGGAGTACTCCTACGAGCAGTACTTC
CDR3 protein: CASSPHREYSYEQYF

J gene: TRBJ1-2
V gene: TRBV9
clone size: -
D gene: -
CDR3 DNA: TGTGCCAGCAGCGAGGGGGTGGTACTGTCTGGTGGCTACACCTTC
CDR3 protein: CASSEGVVLSGGYTF

J gene: TRBJ2-7
V gene: TRBV6-5
clone size: -
D gene: TRBD1
CDR3 DNA: TGTGCCAGCAGTTACTCGTTACGGACAGGTACCTACGAGCAGTACTTC
CDR3 protein: CASSYSLRTGTYEQYF

J gene: TRBJ2-1
V gene: TRBV11-2
clone size: -
D gene: -
CDR3 DNA: TGTGCCAGCAGCGATACACCATCTGGCAATGAGCAGTTCTTC
CDR3 protein: CASSDTPSGNEQFF

J gene: TRBJ1-2
V gene: TRBV29-1
clone size: -
D gene: TRBD1
CDR3 DNA: TGCAGCGTTCTAGGACAGGGAGGCTACACCTTC
CDR3 protein: CSVLGQGGYTF

J gene: TRBJ2-7
V gene: TRBV7-9
clone size: once
D gene: -
CDR3 DNA: TGTGCCAGCAGTGGACTTACCTACGAGCAGTACTTC
CDR3 protein: CASSGLTYEQYF

J gene: TRBJ2-5
V gene: TRBV9
clone size: once
D gene: TRBD1
CDR3 DNA: TGTGCCACTTCAACCGGGACAGGGGCTGGGGAGACCCAGTACTTC
CDR3 protein: CATSTGTGAGETQYF

J gene: TRBJ2-3
V gene: TRBV29-1
clone size: -
D gene: TRBD2
CDR3 DNA: TGCAGCGTTAATAGGGGAGCGACTAGCGGGAGGGCCGGCACAGATACGCAGTATTTT
CDR3 protein: CSVNRGATSGRAGTDTQYF

J gene: TRBJ1-1
V gene: TRBV2
clone size: few
D gene: -
CDR3 DNA: TGTGCCAGCAGTGTTATGAACACTGAAGCTTTCTTT
CDR3 protein: CASSVMNTEAFF

J gene: TRBJ1-4
V gene: TRBV21-1
clone size: -
D gene: -
CDR3 DNA: TGTGCCAGCAGCAAAGGTGGTCACATCACAACTAATGAAAAACTGTTTTTT
CDR3 protein: CASSKGGHITTNEKLFF

J gene: TRBJ2-1
V gene: TRBV7-3
clone size: once
D gene: TRBD2
CDR3 DNA: TGTGCCAGCAGCCCCAATTCGGGACTAGCCCTCAATGAGCAGTTCTTC
CDR3 protein: CASSPNSGLALNEQFF

J gene: TRBJ2-7
V gene: TRBV5-6
clone size: -
D gene: TRBD2
CDR3 DNA: TGTGCCAGCAGGCACCTTAGCGGGAATCGGGAGCAGTACTTC
CDR3 protein: CASRHLSGNREQYF

J gene: TRBJ2-2
V gene: TRBV7-6
clone size: -
D gene: TRBD2
CDR3 DNA: TGTGCCAGCAGCCGAGCAGCGGGAGGGAACACCGGGGAGCTGTTTTTT
CDR3 protein: CASSRAAGGNTGELFF

J gene: TRBJ1-4
V gene: TRBV6-6
clone size: -
D gene: TRBD1
CDR3 DNA: TGTGCCAGCAGTAATCAGGGGGTAGGAGAAAAACTGTTTTTT
CDR3 protein: CASSNQGVGEKLFF

J gene: TRBJ1-1
V gene: TRBV7-9
clone size: -
D gene: TRBD1
CDR3 DNA: TGTGCCAGCAGCCCCCAGACAGGGCGGGGCACTGAAGCTTTCTTT
CDR3 protein: CASSPQTGRGTEAFF

J gene: TRBJ1-4
V gene: TRBV25-1
clone size: few
D gene: -
CDR3 DNA: TGTGCCAGCAGTATCCCGGGTCTCCTTAATGAAAAACTGTTTTTT
CDR3 protein: CASSIPGLLNEKLFF

J gene: TRBJ2-1
V gene: TRBV2
clone size: -
D gene: -
CDR3 DNA: TGTGCCAGCAGTGAGCCGCAGGGGTACAGTACTGAGCAGTTCTTC
CDR3 protein: CASSEPQGYSTEQFF

J gene: TRBJ2-3
V gene: TRBV18
clone size: -
D gene: -
CDR3 DNA: TGTGCCAGCTCACCACCCCCGAGCACAGATACGCAGTATTTT
CDR3 protein: CASSPPPSTDTQYF

J gene: TRBJ1-2
V gene: TRBV5-1
clone size: -
D gene: -
CDR3 DNA: TGCGCCAGCACTGACGGGAGTAACTATGGCTACACCTTC
CDR3 protein: CASTDGSNYGYTF

J gene: TRBJ2-6
V gene: TRBV14
clone size: -
D gene: -
CDR3 DNA: TGTGCCAGCAGCCAAGCTAAGGGGTCTGGGGCCAACGTCCTGACTTTC
CDR3 protein: CASSQAKGSGANVLTF

J gene: TRBJ1-5
V gene: TRBV28
clone size: few
D gene: -
CDR3 DNA: TGTGCCAGCACCTACACGGGACTTGCCCCGAGACAAAATCAGCCCCAGCATTTT
CDR3 protein: CASTYTGLAPRQNQPQHF

J gene: TRBJ1-2
V gene: TRBV5-4
clone size: -
D gene: -
CDR3 DNA: TGTGCCAGCAGCTCCGCAGGCCATGGCTACACCTTC
CDR3 protein: CASSSAGHGYTF

J gene: TRBJ2-1
V gene: TRBV6-1
clone size: -
D gene: TRBD2
CDR3 DNA: TGTGCCAGCACCCAGGGACTAGCGGGAGTAAGGGAGCAGTTCTTC
CDR3 protein: CASTQGLAGVREQFF

J gene: TRBJ1-3
V gene: TRBV6-6
clone size: -
D gene: -
CDR3 DNA: TGTGCCAGCAGTTACTCAATGGCCAGATTTGGAAACACCATATATTTT
CDR3 protein: CASSYSMARFGNTIYF

J gene: TRBJ2-1
V gene: TRBV7-3
clone size: -
D gene: TRBD2
CDR3 DNA: TGTGCCAGCAGCCCCACTAGCGGGAGGGGTTACAATGAGCAGTTCTTC
CDR3 protein: CASSPTSGRGYNEQFF

J gene: TRBJ2-7
V gene: TRBV18
clone size: -
D gene: TRBD2
CDR3 DNA: TGTGCCAGCTCCGCTAGCGGGAGCTTCTACGAGCAGTACTTC
CDR3 protein: CASSASGSFYEQYF

J gene: TRBJ1-1
V gene: TRBV14
clone size: -
D gene: TRBD1
CDR3 DNA: TGTGCCAGCAGCCCTTCGGGACAGGGCCTGAACACTGAAGCTTTCTTT
CDR3 protein: CASSPSGQGLNTEAFF

J gene: TRBJ1-1
V gene: TRBV14
clone size: once
D gene: -
CDR3 DNA: TGTGCCAGCAGCCAAGACATGGAGACTGAAGCTTTCTTT
CDR3 protein: CASSQDMETEAFF

J gene: TRBJ1-1
V gene: TRBV4-3
clone size: -
D gene: -
CDR3 DNA: TGCGCCAGCAGCCGGAAACAGGGAGACACTGAAGCTTTCTTT
CDR3 protein: CASSRKQGDTEAFF

J gene: TRBJ2-5
V gene: TRBV5-1
clone size: -
D gene: TRBD2
CDR3 DNA: TGCGCCAGCAGCCCTAGCGGAGCGCAAGAGACCCAGTACTTC
CDR3 protein: CASSPSGAQETQYF

J gene: TRBJ1-3
V gene: TRBV6-5
clone size: -
D gene: TRBD1
CDR3 DNA: TGTGCCAGCAGCCCGACAGGGGGCGACGGAAACACCATATATTTT
CDR3 protein: CASSPTGGDGNTIYF

J gene: TRBJ2-7
V gene: TRBV11-3
clone size: -
D gene: -
CDR3 DNA: TGTGCCAGCAGCTTAGATCCTTTCCTTACTGAGCAGTACTTC
CDR3 protein: CASSLDPFLTEQYF

J gene: TRBJ2-1
V gene: TRBV7-2
clone size: -
D gene: TRBD2
CDR3 DNA: TGTGCCAGCAGCTTGGTAGTGACTAGCGGGAGCGATGAGCAGTTCTTC
CDR3 protein: CASSLVVTSGSDEQFF

J gene: TRBJ2-1
V gene: TRBV7-2
clone size: -
D gene: TRBD2
CDR3 DNA: TGTGCCAGCAGCGCGTCTAGCGGGAGGGCCTTCAATGAGCAGTTCTTC
CDR3 protein: CASSASSGRAFNEQFF

J gene: TRBJ1-3
V gene: TRBV6-1
clone size: -
D gene: -
CDR3 DNA: TGTGCCACACCACGGGGGGCGGGTGGAAACACCATATATTTT
CDR3 protein: CATPRGAGGNTIYF

J gene: TRBJ2-2
V gene: TRBV13
clone size: -
D gene: TRBD1
CDR3 DNA: TGTGCCAGCAGCTTCCGGGACAGGGGTCCCACCGGGGAGCTGTTTTTT
CDR3 protein: CASSFRDRGPTGELFF

J gene: TRBJ2-7
V gene: TRBV9
clone size: -
D gene: -
CDR3 DNA: TGTGCCAGCAGCTTTACAGGGAGCTCCTACGAGCAGTACTTC
CDR3 protein: CASSFTGSSYEQYF

J gene: TRBJ1-1
V gene: TRBV6-1
clone size: -
D gene: -
CDR3 DNA: TGTGCCAGCACCATGCAGGGGACTGAAGCTTTCTTT
CDR3 protein: CASTMQGTEAFF

J gene: TRBJ2-6
V gene: TRBV18
clone size: -
D gene: -
CDR3 DNA: TGTGCCAGCTCACCACAAAAAGGAGGGCATGGGGCCAACGTCCTGACTTTC
CDR3 protein: CASSPQKGGHGANVLTF

J gene: TRBJ2-1
V gene: TRBV5-1
clone size: once
D gene: TRBD2
CDR3 DNA: TGCGCCAGCAGCTCGGGACTAGCGGGAGCTAATGAGCAGTTCTTC
CDR3 protein: CASSSGLAGANEQFF

J gene: TRBJ2-7
V gene: TRBV7-2
clone size: -
D gene: TRBD2
CDR3 DNA: TGTGCCAGCAGCCCCCTAGCGGGAGGTTTCGAGCAGTACTTC
CDR3 protein: CASSPLAGGFEQYF